Given below is one T cell receptor beta chain in context. Its target is unknown. Libraries were prepared by immunoSEQ multiplex PCR; TCRdb keeps only in-frame clonotypes and omits some of them. The sample includes some 200,000 clones, more than 85% seen only once; the top ten take around 3.6%. This sample stems from a study of T cell responses to AZD1222 COVID-19 vaccine. Findings and caveats of the study: Within unmutated variant regions lay the reported targets of nearly half of spike-specific TCRs. Once two AZD1222 doses were given, Spike-specific TCR breadth and depth went up.

The V gene lost 6 bases and the J gene lost 1 base, with 10 bases spanning the gap. The germline CDR1 and CDR2 sequences are ENHRY and SYGVKD. The CDR3 consists of 14 residues. The chain links TRBV10-3 to TRBJ2-1; the D is unclear. The sample here was peripheral blood, taken 28 days after the second AZD1222 dose. The receptor comes from an adult who received the AZD1222 COVID-19 vaccine. The CDR3 nucleotides are TGTGCCATCAGCTCGAGACTGTCCTACAATGAGCAGTTCTTC. It is translated as CAISSRLSYNEQFF.